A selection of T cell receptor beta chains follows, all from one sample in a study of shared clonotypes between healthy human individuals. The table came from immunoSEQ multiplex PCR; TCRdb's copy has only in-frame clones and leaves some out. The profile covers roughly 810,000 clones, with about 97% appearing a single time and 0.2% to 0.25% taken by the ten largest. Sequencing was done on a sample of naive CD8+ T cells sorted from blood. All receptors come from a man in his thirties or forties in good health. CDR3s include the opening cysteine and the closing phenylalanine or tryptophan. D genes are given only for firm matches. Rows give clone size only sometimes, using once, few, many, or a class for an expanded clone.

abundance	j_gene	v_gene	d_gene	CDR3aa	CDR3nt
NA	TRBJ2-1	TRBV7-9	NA	CASSMTGNNEQFF	TGTGCCAGCAGCATGACAGGAAACAATGAGCAGTTCTTC
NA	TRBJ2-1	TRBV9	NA	CASSAPRGSNEQFF	TGTGCCAGCAGCGCCCCTCGAGGGTCCAATGAGCAGTTCTTC
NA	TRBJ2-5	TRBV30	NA	CAWNVGNAETQYF	TGTGCCTGGAATGTGGGAAATGCGGAGACCCAGTACTTC
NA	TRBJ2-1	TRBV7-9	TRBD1	CASSSGQGLDNEQFF	TGTGCCAGCAGCTCCGGACAGGGGCTAGACAATGAGCAGTTCTTC
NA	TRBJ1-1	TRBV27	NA	CASMHLNTEAFF	TGTGCCAGCATGCACCTGAACACTGAAGCTTTCTTT
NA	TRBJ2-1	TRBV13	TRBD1	CASSEDRVRGRVSSYNEQFF	TGTGCCAGCAGCGAAGACAGGGTTAGGGGTCGGGTGAGCTCCTACAATGAGCAGTTCTTC
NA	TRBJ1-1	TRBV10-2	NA	CASSESGRRTEAFF	TGCGCCAGCAGTGAGTCAGGGAGGCGGACTGAAGCTTTCTTT
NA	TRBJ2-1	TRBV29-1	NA	CSVGVSSYNEQFF	TGCAGCGTAGGGGTGAGCTCCTACAATGAGCAGTTCTTC
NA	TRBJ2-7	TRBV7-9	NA	CASTKETTPYEQYF	TGTGCCAGCACCAAGGAGACCACCCCCTACGAGCAGTACTTC
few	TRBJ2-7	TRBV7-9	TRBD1	CASSLWTGDSYEQYF	TGTGCCAGCAGCTTGTGGACAGGGGACTCCTACGAGCAGTACTTC
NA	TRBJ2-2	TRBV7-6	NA	CASSLVGGELFF	TGTGCCAGCAGCTTAGTGGGCGGGGAGCTGTTTTTT
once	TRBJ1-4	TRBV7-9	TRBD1	CASSAPGQGHEKLFF	TGTGCCAGCAGCGCTCCGGGACAGGGTCATGAAAAACTGTTTTTT